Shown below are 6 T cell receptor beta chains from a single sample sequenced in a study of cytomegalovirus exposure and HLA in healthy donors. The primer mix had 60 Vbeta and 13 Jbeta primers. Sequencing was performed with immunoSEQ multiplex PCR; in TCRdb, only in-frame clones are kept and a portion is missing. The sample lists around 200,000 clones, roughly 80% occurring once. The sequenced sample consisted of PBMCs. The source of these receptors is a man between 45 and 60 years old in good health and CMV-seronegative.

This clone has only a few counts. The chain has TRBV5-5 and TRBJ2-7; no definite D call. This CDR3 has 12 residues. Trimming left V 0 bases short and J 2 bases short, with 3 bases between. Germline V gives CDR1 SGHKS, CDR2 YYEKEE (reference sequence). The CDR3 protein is CASSLGTYEQYF. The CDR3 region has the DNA TGTGCCAGCAGCTTGGGTACCTACGAGCAGTACTTC.

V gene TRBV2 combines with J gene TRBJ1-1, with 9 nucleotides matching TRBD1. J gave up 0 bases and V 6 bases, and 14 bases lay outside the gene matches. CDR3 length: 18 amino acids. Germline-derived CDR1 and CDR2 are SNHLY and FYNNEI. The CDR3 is CASRIQDRGSWMNTEAFF. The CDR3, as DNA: TGTGCCAGCAGGATACAGGACAGGGGAAGTTGGATGAACACTGAAGCTTTCTTT.

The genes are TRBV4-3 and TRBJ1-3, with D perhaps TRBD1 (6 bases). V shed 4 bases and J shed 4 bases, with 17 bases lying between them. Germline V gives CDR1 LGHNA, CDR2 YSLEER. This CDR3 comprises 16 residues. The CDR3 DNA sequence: TGCGCCAGCAGCCCCCACCAGGGGCCATCCGGAAACACCATATATTTT. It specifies CASSPHQGPSGNTIYF.

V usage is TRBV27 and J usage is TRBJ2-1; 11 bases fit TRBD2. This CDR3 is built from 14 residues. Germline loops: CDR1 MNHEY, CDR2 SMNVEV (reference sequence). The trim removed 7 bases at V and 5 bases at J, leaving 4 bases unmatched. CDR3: CASMTSGNNNEQFF. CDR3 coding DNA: TGTGCCAGCATGACTAGCGGGAACAACAATGAGCAGTTCTTC.

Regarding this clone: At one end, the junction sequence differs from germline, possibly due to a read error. The CDR3 loop is CSSSLTNRVRNNEQFF. The CDR3 DNA is TGTTCCAGCAGCTTAACAAACAGGGTGAGGAACAATGAGCAGTTCTTC. The V call is TRBV7-9, the J call TRBJ2-1; D might be TRBD1 (6 bases). This CDR3 is built from 16 residues. CDR1 is SEHNR and CDR2 is FQNEAQ in the germline V gene (reference sequence).

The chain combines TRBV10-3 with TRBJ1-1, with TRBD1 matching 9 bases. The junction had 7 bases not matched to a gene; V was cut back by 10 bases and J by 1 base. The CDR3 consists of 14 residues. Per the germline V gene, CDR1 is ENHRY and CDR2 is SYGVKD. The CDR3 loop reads CATIGTGTNTEAFF. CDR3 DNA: TGTGCCACCATCGGGACAGGGACGAACACTGAAGCTTTCTTT.